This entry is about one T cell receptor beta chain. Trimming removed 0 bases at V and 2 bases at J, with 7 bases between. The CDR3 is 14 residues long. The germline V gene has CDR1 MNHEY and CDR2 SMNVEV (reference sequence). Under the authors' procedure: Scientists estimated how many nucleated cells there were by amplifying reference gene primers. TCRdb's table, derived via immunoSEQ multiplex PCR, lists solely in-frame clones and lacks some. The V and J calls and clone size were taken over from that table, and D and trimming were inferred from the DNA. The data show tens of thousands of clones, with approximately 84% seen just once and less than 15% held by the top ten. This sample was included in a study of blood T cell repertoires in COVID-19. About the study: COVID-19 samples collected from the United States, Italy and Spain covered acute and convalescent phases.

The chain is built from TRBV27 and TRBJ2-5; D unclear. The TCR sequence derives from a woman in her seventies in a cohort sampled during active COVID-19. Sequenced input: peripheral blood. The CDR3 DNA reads TGTGCCAGCAGTTTATCGTCTACTCAAGAGACCCAGTACTTC. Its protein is CASSLSSTQETQYF.